This TCR beta chain was captured in a study of T-cell reconstitution after alpha-beta-depleted transplantation in children. Study results and limitations: Newly generated T cells supplied most T-cell counts and diversity one year post-transplant. Several hundred expanded graft clones reportedly supplied alpha-beta T cells about two months after transplant. Some patients' high day-60 TCRbeta diversity was attributed to recipient cells surviving conditioning.

This clonotype was seen at least ten times. Its antigen is unknown. This CDR3 spans 13 amino acids. Germline loops: CDR1 SEHNR, CDR2 FQNEAQ (reference sequence). V dropped 3 bases and J dropped 4 bases, with 9 bases sitting between them. TCRbeta library construction was performed incorporating unique molecular identifiers. TCRdb used MiXCR to reprocess the PCR reads, holding one entry per CDR3 protein. The sample lists about 340,000 distinct CDR3 sequences, around 15% seen once, with around 38% in the top ten. This material consisted of PBMCs, mostly from graft donor cells, taken 360 days after TCRalphabeta/CD19-depleted stem cell transplant. The TCR originated in a male patient aged 2 to 10 who had a stem cell transplant for acute lymphoblastic leukemia, so the T cells may come from the graft donor. The gene calls are TRBV7-9 and TRBJ1-2, with a weak D call TRBD1 (5 bases). CDR3 residues: CASSFQGTYGYTF. CDR3 DNA: TGTGCCAGCAGCTTCCAGGGAACCTATGGCTACACCTTC.